The entry that follows covers one T cell receptor (beta chain) sequence. No antigen is known for it. These data originate in a study of cytomegalovirus exposure and HLA in healthy donors. The CDR3 totals 16 residues. Germline V CDR1 and CDR2: MNHEY, SMNVEV (reference sequence). Trimming cost V 5 bases and J 6 bases, with 20 bases left between them. The PCR employed 60 Vbeta primers together with 13 Jbeta primers. The method was immunoSEQ multiplex PCR; TCRdb's version includes in-frame clones alone and lacks a portion of them. The sample records 100,000 to 130,000 clones, approximately 76% being singletons. Study observations and caveats: As a later analysis showed, a missense DCLRE1C variant was linked to trimming of TCR beta V- and J-genes.

The TCR sequence derives from a man aged 18 to 35 in good health and CMV-seronegative. Material for sequencing was PBMCs. The genes are TRBV27 and TRBJ2-1; possible D gene TRBD1, 6 bases. The CDR3 here is CASSVGTPFLGNEQFF. The CDR3 DNA follows: TGTGCCAGCAGTGTGGGGACACCCTTCCTTGGCAATGAGCAGTTCTTC.